This section outlines one T cell receptor (beta chain) sequence together with its context. The data belong to a study of T cell changes during pregnancy in multiple sclerosis. Trimming shortened V by 3 bases and J by 5 bases, and 11 bases separated the two germline ends. Germline CDR1 reads LNHDA; CDR2 reads SQIVND (reference sequence). The CDR3 has 14 amino acids. Generated by immunoSEQ multiplex PCR, the TCRdb table keeps only in-frame clones and is missing some. The repertoire includes some 30,000 clones, 87% of them detected once, and roughly 7.9% sits in the top ten. J is TRBJ2-1 and V is TRBV19; maybe TRBD2 (6 bases). Sample: CD8+ T cells from peripheral blood mononuclear cells, taken before pregnancy. This receptor was taken from a female donor with multiple sclerosis, enrolled in a pregnancy study. The CDR3, as DNA: TGTGCCAGTAGTATTGGAGCGGGTCACAATGAGCAGTTCTTC. Translation: CASSIGAGHNEQFF.